The rows below give T cell receptor beta chains drawn from one sample of a study of cytotoxic CD8 clonotypes in ibrutinib-treated CLL. Libraries were prepared by immunoSEQ multiplex PCR; TCRdb keeps only in-frame clonotypes and omits some of them. The sample lists 150,000 to 250,000 clones, around three quarters occurring once. The specimen comprised PBMCs, sampled after 24 months of ibrutinib treatment. The receptors stem from a human donor with chronic lymphocytic leukemia. Both conserved end residues are part of each CDR3. The D gene is left open where the match is weak. Not all rows give a size; the values are once, few, many and, for expanded clones, a class.

>.|TRBV12-5|TRBJ2-7|few
CASGLVQGGSIDEQYF
TGTGCTAGTGGTTTGGTACAGGGCGGGAGCATCGACGAGCAGTACTTC
>TRBD2|TRBV7-6|TRBJ2-3|.
CASSLVGTSGGYTQYF
TGTGCCAGCAGCTTAGTAGGGACTAGCGGTGGTTATACGCAGTATTTT
>TRBD2|TRBV27|TRBJ2-2|.
CASSLRGLAGPTGELFF
TGTGCCAGCAGTTTAAGGGGACTAGCGGGGCCCACCGGGGAGCTGTTTTTT
>.|TRBV5-1|TRBJ2-7|.
CASSLGELPSSYEQYF
TGCGCCAGCAGCTTGGGAGAGCTGCCGAGCTCCTACGAGCAGTACTTC
>.|TRBV19|TRBJ1-5|.
CASSIKVLEGSQPQHF
TGTGCCAGTAGTATAAAGGTCCTCGAGGGAAGTCAGCCCCAGCATTTT
>.|TRBV7-9|TRBJ2-1|.
CASSLDATNEQFF
TGTGCCAGCAGCTTAGATGCAACCAATGAGCAGTTCTTC
>TRBD2|TRBV7-9|TRBJ2-1|.
CASSFSGRAGNEQFF
TGTGCCAGCAGCTTTAGCGGGAGGGCGGGCAATGAGCAGTTCTTC
>.|TRBV14|TRBJ1-1|.
CASSPQNTEAFF
TGTGCCAGCAGCCCCCAGAACACTGAAGCTTTCTTT
>TRBD2|TRBV4-3|TRBJ2-2|.
CASSQAWPSGRRGTGELFF
TGCGCCAGCAGCCAAGCTTGGCCTAGCGGGAGGCGTGGGACCGGGGAGCTGTTTTTT
>.|TRBV7-6|TRBJ2-7|.
CASSPNHRQYSYEQYF
TGTGCCAGCAGCCCCAATCACCGTCAATACTCCTACGAGCAGTACTTC
>TRBD1|TRBV7-9|TRBJ1-2|few
CASSSWDRGYGYTF
TGTGCCAGCAGCTCTTGGGACAGGGGCTATGGCTACACCTTC
>.|TRBV27|TRBJ2-6|.
CASSLTRFTSGANVLTF
TGTGCCAGCAGTTTAACTAGATTTACCTCTGGGGCCAACGTCCTGACTTTC
>TRBD1|TRBV25-1|TRBJ1-2|once
CASSNPGTGGVHGYTF
TGTGCCAGCAGTAACCCCGGGACAGGGGGCGTTCATGGCTACACCTTC
>.|TRBV4-3|TRBJ2-7|.
CASSQVLVTVEEQYF
TGCGCCAGCAGCCAAGTGTTGGTAACAGTAGAGGAGCAGTACTTC
>TRBD2|TRBV9|TRBJ2-1|.
CASSVSGRVTEQFF
TGTGCCAGCAGCGTGAGCGGGAGAGTGACTGAGCAGTTCTTC
>.|TRBV6-5|TRBJ2-1|.
CASWELGTSNEQFF
TGTGCCAGCTGGGAGTTGGGTACCTCGAATGAGCAGTTCTTC
>.|TRBV27|TRBJ1-5|once
CASRGGGVGNQPQHF
TGTGCCAGCAGAGGCGGGGGAGTGGGCAATCAGCCCCAGCATTTT
>.|TRBV6-5|TRBJ1-1|.
CASSRQMNTEAFF
TGTGCCAGCAGTCGGCAGATGAACACTGAAGCTTTCTTT
>TRBD2|TRBV30|TRBJ2-7|.
CAWRQRLARGHEQYF
TGTGCCTGGAGGCAAAGACTAGCGAGGGGCCACGAGCAGTACTTC
>TRBD1|TRBV5-1|TRBJ2-7|.
CASSLGVGTGNYEQYF
TGCGCCAGCAGCTTGGGGGTCGGGACAGGGAACTACGAGCAGTACTTC
>.|TRBV9|TRBJ2-5|.
CASEIRGVETQYF
TGTGCCAGCGAGATTAGGGGGGTAGAGACCCAGTACTTC
>TRBD2|TRBV9|TRBJ2-2|.
CASSVVGLAGVFTGELFF
TGTGCCAGCAGCGTAGTGGGACTAGCGGGAGTTTTCACCGGGGAGCTGTTTTTT
>TRBD1|TRBV9|TRBJ1-2|.
CASSPSTGSYGYTF
TGTGCCAGCAGCCCTTCGACAGGGTCGTATGGCTACACCTTC
>.|TRBV2|TRBJ2-5|.
CASRGGRQETQYF
TGTGCCAGCAGAGGGGGACGCCAAGAGACCCAGTACTTC
>.|TRBV5-1|TRBJ2-3|.
CASSLDSRVPLLPGFSSTDTQYF
TGCGCCAGCAGCTTGGACTCGCGTGTTCCCCTTCTCCCCGGCTTTTCTTCCACAGATACGCAGTATTTT
>.|TRBV20-1|TRBJ1-1|.
CLAGYNTEAFF
TGCTTAGCCGGATATAACACTGAAGCTTTCTTT
>TRBD1|TRBV29-1|TRBJ2-7|.
CSVTDRGLFRQYF
TGCAGCGTTACCGACAGGGGCCTATTTCGGCAGTACTTC
>.|TRBV7-2|TRBJ2-7|.
CASSFQHSYEQYF
TGTGCCAGCAGCTTCCAGCACTCCTACGAGCAGTACTTC
>.|TRBV19|TRBJ2-3|.
CASSIRQRTDTQYF
TGTGCCAGTAGTATTCGACAGCGTACGGATACGCAGTATTTT
>TRBD2|TRBV27|TRBJ2-3|once
CASSLRLAGGPSITDTQYF
TGTGCCAGCAGTCTAAGACTAGCGGGAGGGCCCTCGATCACAGATACGCAGTATTTT
>TRBD1|TRBV19|TRBJ2-3|.
CASRQDRDFTDTQYF
TGTGCCAGTCGACAGGACAGGGACTTCACAGATACGCAGTATTTT
>.|TRBV19|TRBJ2-3|.
CASSPSSGYGTDTQYF
TGTGCCAGTAGTCCCAGCTCGGGGTATGGCACAGATACGCAGTATTTT
>.|TRBV4-1|TRBJ2-1|.
CASSHRSSYNEQFF
TGCGCCAGCAGCCACAGGAGCTCCTACAATGAGCAGTTCTTC
>TRBD2|TRBV6-5|TRBJ2-1|.
CASDPIGLAYNEQFF
TGTGCCAGTGACCCGATAGGACTAGCCTACAATGAGCAGTTCTTC